Listed below are T cell receptor beta chains from one sample, sequenced in a study of cytotoxic CD8 clonotypes in ibrutinib-treated CLL. Data came from immunoSEQ multiplex PCR; TCRdb stores just in-frame clones and leaves some out. The sample consists of hundreds of thousands of clones, roughly 65% of them appearing once. This material consisted of PBMCs, taken after 12 months of ibrutinib treatment. The receptors originated from a human donor with chronic lymphocytic leukemia. The CDR3 runs from the conserved cysteine through the conserved F or W. The D gene is left open where the match is weak. Size tells how often a clone was seen (once, few, many) or the class of an expanded clone, and some rows leave it out.

v_gene: TRBV30; d_gene: TRBD2; abundance: .; j_gene: TRBJ2-1; CDR3aa: CAWGLAGSFYNEQFF; CDR3nt: TGTGCCTGGGGACTAGCGGGGTCCTTTTACAATGAGCAGTTCTTC
v_gene: TRBV29-1; d_gene: TRBD1; abundance: .; j_gene: TRBJ2-5; CDR3aa: CSVRDRGPQETQYF; CDR3nt: TGCAGCGTCCGGGACAGGGGCCCACAAGAGACCCAGTACTTC
v_gene: TRBV21-1; d_gene: .; abundance: once; j_gene: TRBJ2-3; CDR3aa: CAGLPRSTQYF; CDR3nt: TGTGCCGGCCTTCCCCGGAGTACGCAGTATTTT
v_gene: TRBV5-1; d_gene: .; abundance: few; j_gene: TRBJ1-2; CDR3aa: CASSTSLSSTGYGYTF; CDR3nt: TGCGCCAGCAGTACTAGCCTTTCCTCGACAGGCTATGGCTACACCTTC
v_gene: TRBV2; d_gene: .; abundance: few; j_gene: TRBJ1-1; CDR3aa: CASRLNRPWIF; CDR3nt: TGTGCCAGCAGATTGAACAGACCCTGGATCTTT
v_gene: TRBV7-2; d_gene: TRBD1; abundance: .; j_gene: TRBJ2-1; CDR3aa: CASRRTGGVGDEQFF; CDR3nt: TGTGCCAGCCGACGGACAGGGGGCGTTGGAGATGAGCAGTTCTTC
v_gene: TRBV5-1; d_gene: TRBD2; abundance: .; j_gene: TRBJ2-7; CDR3aa: CASSLAPPAGVYEQYF; CDR3nt: TGCGCCAGCAGCTTGGCTCCCCCAGCGGGGGTGTACGAGCAGTACTTC
v_gene: TRBV7-2; d_gene: TRBD1; abundance: .; j_gene: TRBJ1-2; CDR3aa: CASSLAQGANYGYTF; CDR3nt: TGTGCCAGCAGCTTAGCACAGGGGGCCAACTATGGCTACACCTTC
v_gene: TRBV4-1; d_gene: .; abundance: few; j_gene: TRBJ2-7; CDR3aa: CASSQAPSVQSYEQYF; CDR3nt: TGCGCCAGCAGCCAAGCCCCGTCCGTCCAGTCCTACGAGCAGTACTTC
v_gene: TRBV11-2; d_gene: TRBD2; abundance: .; j_gene: TRBJ2-2; CDR3aa: CASSFVGTKDGNTGELFF; CDR3nt: TGTGCCAGCAGCTTCGTCGGGACTAAGGATGGGAACACCGGGGAGCTGTTTTTT
v_gene: TRBV30; d_gene: .; abundance: .; j_gene: TRBJ1-4; CDR3aa: CAWSARIPPDSEKLFF; CDR3nt: TGTGCCTGGAGTGCCCGGATACCCCCGGATAGTGAAAAACTGTTTTTT
v_gene: TRBV6-1; d_gene: .; abundance: .; j_gene: TRBJ2-3; CDR3aa: CASSEVRGDTQYF; CDR3nt: TGTGCCAGCAGTGAAGTAAGGGGAGATACGCAGTATTTT